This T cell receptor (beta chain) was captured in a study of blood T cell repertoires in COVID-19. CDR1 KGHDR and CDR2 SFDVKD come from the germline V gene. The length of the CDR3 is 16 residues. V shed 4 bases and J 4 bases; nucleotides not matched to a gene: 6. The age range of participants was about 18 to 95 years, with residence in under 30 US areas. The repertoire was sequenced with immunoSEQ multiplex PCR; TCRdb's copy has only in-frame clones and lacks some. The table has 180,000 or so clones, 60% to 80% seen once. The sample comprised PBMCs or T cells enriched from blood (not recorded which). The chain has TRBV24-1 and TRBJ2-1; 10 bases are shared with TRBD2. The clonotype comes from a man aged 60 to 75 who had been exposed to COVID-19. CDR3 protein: CATSDPTSGSYNEQFF. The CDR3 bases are TGTGCCACCAGTGACCCGACTAGCGGGTCATACAATGAGCAGTTCTTC.